This is a list of T cell receptor beta chains from one sample in a study of blood T cell repertoires in COVID-19. Only in-frame clones appear in the TCRdb table, and some are missing; sequencing was by immunoSEQ multiplex PCR. The sample gives 300,000 to 400,000 clones, around 87% of which show up once; about 2.9% is in the top ten. Material for sequencing was peripheral blood. Source of these receptors: a human donor in a cohort sampled during active COVID-19. Both conserved end residues are part of each CDR3. The D gene is left open where the match is weak. Clone size is stated in some rows and not others, as once, few, many or a class when expanded.

V gene: TRBV18; J gene: TRBJ2-3; D gene: NA; clone size: NA; CDR3 DNA: TGTGCCAGCTCACCCTCTCTGGATACGCAGTATTTT; CDR3 protein: CASSPSLDTQYF
V gene: TRBV24-1; J gene: TRBJ2-1; D gene: TRBD1; clone size: NA; CDR3 DNA: TGTGCCACCAGCAGGCAGGGGGCGTCCTACAATGAGCAGTTCTTC; CDR3 protein: CATSRQGASYNEQFF
V gene: TRBV7-3; J gene: TRBJ2-1; D gene: TRBD2; clone size: NA; CDR3 DNA: TGTGCCAGCAGCCCGTGGGGGGGGAGCTCCTACAATGAGCAGTTCTTC; CDR3 protein: CASSPWGGSSYNEQFF
V gene: TRBV9; J gene: TRBJ1-4; D gene: NA; clone size: once; CDR3 DNA: TGTGCCAGCAGCGGCACAGCAACTAATGAAAAACTGTTTTTT; CDR3 protein: CASSGTATNEKLFF
V gene: TRBV29-1; J gene: TRBJ2-2; D gene: NA; clone size: NA; CDR3 DNA: TGCAGCGTTGAAGGCAGCGACACCGGGGAGCTGTTTTTT; CDR3 protein: CSVEGSDTGELFF
V gene: TRBV21-1; J gene: TRBJ2-7; D gene: NA; clone size: NA; CDR3 DNA: TGTGCCAGCAGCGGCCCCGGCGGGACCCCCTACGAGCAGTACTTC; CDR3 protein: CASSGPGGTPYEQYF
V gene: TRBV6-1; J gene: TRBJ2-3; D gene: NA; clone size: NA; CDR3 DNA: TGTGCCAGCAGTGACTTCCCCCAGGGTTTTAGCACAGATACGCAGTATTTT; CDR3 protein: CASSDFPQGFSTDTQYF
V gene: TRBV19; J gene: TRBJ2-3; D gene: TRBD2; clone size: few; CDR3 DNA: TGTGCCACTGGGACTAGCGGGGGCACAGATACGCAGTATTTT; CDR3 protein: CATGTSGGTDTQYF
V gene: TRBV11-2; J gene: TRBJ2-6; D gene: TRBD1; clone size: NA; CDR3 DNA: TGTGCCAGCAGCTACATGACAGGGGCTAGGGGGGCCAACGTCCTGACTTTC; CDR3 protein: CASSYMTGARGANVLTF
V gene: TRBV18; J gene: TRBJ2-1; D gene: NA; clone size: NA; CDR3 DNA: TGTGCCAGCTCACCCAGGGCGGTGTCGGGTGAGCAGTTCTTC; CDR3 protein: CASSPRAVSGEQFF
V gene: TRBV19; J gene: TRBJ2-7; D gene: NA; clone size: NA; CDR3 DNA: TGTGCCAGTAGTTTCGGGACTTTAGGGTACGAGCAGTACTTC; CDR3 protein: CASSFGTLGYEQYF
V gene: TRBV15; J gene: TRBJ1-1; D gene: TRBD1; clone size: NA; CDR3 DNA: TGTGCCACCAGCAGGGACAGGGGGTTTGGGACTGAAGCTTTCTTT; CDR3 protein: CATSRDRGFGTEAFF
V gene: TRBV7-9; J gene: TRBJ2-4; D gene: TRBD1; clone size: NA; CDR3 DNA: TGTGCCAGCAGCTCGGCGGACAGGTTCGGAAACATTCAGTACTTC; CDR3 protein: CASSSADRFGNIQYF
V gene: TRBV19; J gene: TRBJ2-2; D gene: TRBD2; clone size: NA; CDR3 DNA: TGTGCCAGTAGAACTAGCGGGTACGGGGAGCTGTTTTTT; CDR3 protein: CASRTSGYGELFF